The clone carrying this T cell receptor (beta chain) was counted a few times. Antigen specificity is unknown. Expressed TCRB transcripts were sequenced after all isolated RNA was converted to cDNA. TCRdb's copy holds only in-frame clones and misses some; the assay was immunoSEQ multiplex PCR. The profile covers about 650,000 clones, with 9.5% to 15% appearing a single time and about 0.11% taken by the ten largest. The sample comes from a study of beta chain features in type 1 diabetes. Study results and limitations: A closer apparent resemblance between naive, central memory and Treg TCRB repertoires was seen in patients than in healthy donors. Moderately but significantly shorter TCRB CDR3s were found in Type 1 diabetes patients in all four CD4+ subsets.

Heparinised blood was drawn once per donor, averaging about 116 mL. Purities over 98% were achieved in all sorted populations. Deletions cut 0 bases from V and 13 bases from J, with 11 bases between. CDR3 length: 12 amino acids. Germline loops: CDR1 SGHRS, CDR2 YFSETQ. The rearrangement joins TRBV5-1 to TRBJ2-1; the D gene is possibly TRBD2 (5 bases). Input material: naive CD4+ T cells from blood. This TCR derives from a man aged 25 to 45 with type 1 diabetes. This CDR3 reads CASSLETTLQFF. The DNA of the CDR3 is TGCGCCAGCAGCTTGGAGACTACGCTCCAGTTCTTC.